This section outlines one TCR beta chain sequence together with its context. Germline CDR1 and CDR2: MNHEY and SMNVEV (reference sequence). Trimming removed 0 bases at V and 4 bases at J, with 13 bases between. This CDR3 contains 15 residues. The sample originates from a study of blood T cells in healthy people across ages. Sample-barcoded 5' priming and a J-beta primer mix drove a second PCR of 7 to 11 cycles. Via MiXCR, TCRdb re-called the 5' RACE reads, giving one row per CDR3 protein. The sample lists fewer than 2,000,000 distinct CDR3 sequences, 30% to 35% occurring once. The receptor was derived from a woman aged 25 to 39 in good health. The chain joins TRBV27 to TRBJ2-7; D remains ambiguous. What was sequenced was blood. CDR3 coding DNA: TGTGCCAGCAGTTTATCGCATCAAAAAAGGTACGAGCAGTACTTC. Translation gives CASSLSHQKRYEQYF.